This T cell receptor beta chain was captured in a study of blood T cell repertoires in COVID-19. Repertoires were generated with immunoSEQ multiplex PCR, while TCRdb's copy carries only in-frame clones and drops some. The table shows approximately 52,000 clones, with 80% to 95% occurring only once. This clone has a single count. The CDR3 has 14 amino acids. Germline V gene sequence: CDR1 DFQATT, CDR2 SNEGSKA (reference sequence). The V and J ends lost 3 bases and 7 bases respectively, with 16 bases between them. This receptor was obtained from a human donor with active COVID-19. The donor label of this sample is uncertain. The sequencing input was peripheral blood. This chain joins TRBV20-1 and TRBJ2-1, with D perhaps TRBD2 (5 bases). CDR3 DNA: TGCAGTGCTAGTGTGCCTGGACGGAGGAATGAGCAGTTCTTC. This gives the protein CSASVPGRRNEQFF.